This TCR beta chain was recovered during a study of blood T cells in healthy people across ages. Primers used in a second PCR of roughly 6 to 12 cycles were a sample-barcoded 5' primer and a J-beta primer mix. Each of the samples gave a minimum of 3 million paired-end reads that contained CDR3. In TCRdb, the 5' RACE reads were re-called with MiXCR into one record per CDR3 protein. The data hold 1,500,000 or so distinct CDR3 sequences, with roughly 64% observed a single time. In germline, CDR1 is LNHNV, CDR2 YYDKDF (reference sequence). Trimming left V 4 bases short and J 11 bases short, with 14 bases between. The CDR3 extends over 12 amino acids. This clonotype was detected only once. The antigen is unknown. General observations from the study: Roughly linear declines in TCR beta diversity per million T cells occurred with age. Strongly correlated with naive T cell percentage was TCR beta diversity. PBMCs left unsorted prevented a conclusive naive versus antigen-experienced comparison.

Sequencing used blood. The sequence was collected from a man between 18 and 35 years old in good health. This rearrangement joins TRBV15 to TRBJ1-2, with D possibly matching TRBD1 (6 bases). The CDR3 sequence is CATSTQRTDYTF. CDR3 in DNA: TGTGCCACCAGCACCCAAAGGACAGATTACACCTTC.